This T cell receptor beta chain was identified in a study of human T cells and chemical hapten exposure. As for the study in general: Mainly, slight library volume differences in the pool made TCR yields vary.

V was shortened by 5 bases and J by 7 bases, with 15 bases between the two germline ends. The CDR3 has 14 amino acids. From germline, CDR1 is DFQATT and CDR2 SNEGSKA (reference sequence). The sample holds a few counts of this clonotype. The library tagged each cDNA molecule with unique molecular identifiers. TCRdb re-called the RACE reads through MiXCR, storing one row per CDR3 protein. The sample holds 300,000 to 450,000 distinct CDR3 sequences, nearly 5% seen once. This sample's time point: patch test 1, 2 weeks after DPC sensitization. Treatment here: therapeutic diphenylcyclopropenone sensitization with weekly scalp DPC. Blood was drawn before each patch test was applied.

V and J are TRBV20-1 and TRBJ1-6; no reliable D call. The sequence was collected from a woman aged 45 to 65 with alopecia areata. Some clones in this sample may be carry-over from other donors' samples. This sample comprised whole blood, obtained in connection with sensitization to the hapten diphenylcyclopropenone (DPC). The DNA for the CDR3 is TGCAGTGCTCTGACCGCCTTGGGAAATTCACCCCTCCACTTT. Amino acids: CSALTALGNSPLHF.